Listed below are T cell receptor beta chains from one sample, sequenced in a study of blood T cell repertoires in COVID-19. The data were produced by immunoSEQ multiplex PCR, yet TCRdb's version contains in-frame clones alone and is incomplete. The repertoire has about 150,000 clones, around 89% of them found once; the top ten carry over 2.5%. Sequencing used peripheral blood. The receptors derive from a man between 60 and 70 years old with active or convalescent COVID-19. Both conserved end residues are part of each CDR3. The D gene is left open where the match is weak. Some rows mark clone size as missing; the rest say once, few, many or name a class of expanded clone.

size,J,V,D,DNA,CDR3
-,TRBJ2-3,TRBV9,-,TGTGCCAGCAGCTTCGGCACAGATACGCAGTATTTT,CASSFGTDTQYF
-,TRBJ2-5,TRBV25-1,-,TGTGCCAGCAGTGAAATTGGGCAAGGGAGCGAGACCCAGTACTTC,CASSEIGQGSETQYF
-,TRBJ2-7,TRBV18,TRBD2,TGTGCCAGCTCACCACCGCTAGCGGGGTCCGAGCAGTACTTC,CASSPPLAGSEQYF
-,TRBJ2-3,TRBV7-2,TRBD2,TGTGCCAGCAGCTTAGTAGGGACTAGTAGCACAGATACGCAGTATTTT,CASSLVGTSSTDTQYF
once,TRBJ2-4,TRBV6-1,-,TGTGCCAGCAGTGAAGGCGGGGCCAAAAACATTCAGTACTTC,CASSEGGAKNIQYF
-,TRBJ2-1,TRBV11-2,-,TGTGCCAGCAGCTTAGGGATAGCAAAAATGGCCCATGAGCAGTTCTTC,CASSLGIAKMAHEQFF
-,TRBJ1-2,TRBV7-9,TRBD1,TGTGCCAGCAGCGAGGGGGCCAAACTCTATGGCTACACCTTC,CASSEGAKLYGYTF
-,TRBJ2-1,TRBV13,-,TGTGCCAGCAGCTCCGCCTCCAGCTCCTACAATGAGCAGTTCTTC,CASSSASSSYNEQFF
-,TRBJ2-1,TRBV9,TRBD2,TGTGCCAGCAGCGTCACTAGCGGGGAACTCTACAATGAGCAGTTCTTC,CASSVTSGELYNEQFF
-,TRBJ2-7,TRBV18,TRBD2,TGTGCCAGCTCAGGGACTAGCGGGAGCTCAAAATCCTACGAGCAGTACTTC,CASSGTSGSSKSYEQYF
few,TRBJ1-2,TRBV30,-,TGTGCCTGGAGTGTAGGGGCCCGGACATTTCGCCCGTATGGCTACACCTTC,CAWSVGARTFRPYGYTF
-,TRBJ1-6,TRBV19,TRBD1,TGTGCCAGTAGTACCGACAGGGGGAATTCACCCCTCCACTTT,CASSTDRGNSPLHF
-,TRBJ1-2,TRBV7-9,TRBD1,TGTGCCAGCAGCCCCTCCGGGACAGGGTCTAACTATGGCTACACCTTC,CASSPSGTGSNYGYTF
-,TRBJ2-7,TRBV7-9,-,TGTGCCAGCAGCTTTGAGGGAGCGGTCTACGAGCAGTACTTC,CASSFEGAVYEQYF
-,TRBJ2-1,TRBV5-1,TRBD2,TGCGCCAGCAGACTAGCGGGAGGTAATGAGCAGTTCTTC,CASRLAGGNEQFF
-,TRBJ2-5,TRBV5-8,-,TGTGCCAGCAGCCCGGACACCGAGACCCAGTACTTC,CASSPDTETQYF
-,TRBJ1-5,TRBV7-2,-,TGTGCCAGCAGCCCACAGGTCGCAGGCAATCAGCCCCAGCATTTT,CASSPQVAGNQPQHF
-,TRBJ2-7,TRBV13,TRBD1,TGTGCCAGCAGCCGACCGGGACAGGGGGCCTCCTACGAGCAGTACTTC,CASSRPGQGASYEQYF
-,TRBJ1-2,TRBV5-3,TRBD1,TGTGCCAGAAGCGTCCGACAGGGCAACTATGGCTACACCTTC,CARSVRQGNYGYTF
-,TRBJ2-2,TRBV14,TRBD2,TGTGCCAGCAGCCATCTTACTAGCGGGGGGTCGAACACCGGGGAGCTGTTTTTT,CASSHLTSGGSNTGELFF
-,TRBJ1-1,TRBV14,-,TGTGCCAGCAGCACCTGGGAGGGGCGGGATATAAACACTGAAGCTTTCTTT,CASSTWEGRDINTEAFF
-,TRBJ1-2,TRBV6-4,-,TGTGCCAGCAGTGACTCGGGCGGGTCGAGTGGCTACACCTTC,CASSDSGGSSGYTF
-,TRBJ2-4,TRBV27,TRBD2,TGTGCCAGCAGTTCCGCCGGGGGGGGGCGGGGAAACATTCAGTACTTC,CASSSAGGGRGNIQYF
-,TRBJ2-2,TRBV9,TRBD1,TGTGCCAGCAGCCTGGGACAGCCCAACACCGGGGAGCTGTTTTTT,CASSLGQPNTGELFF
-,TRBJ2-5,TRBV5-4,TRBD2,TGTGCCCTCGCGAGGGGACTAGCGGAGACCCAGTACTTC,CALARGLAETQYF
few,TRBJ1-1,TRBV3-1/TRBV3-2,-,TGTGCCAGCAGCCCCTCGACAGGGAACACTGAAGCTTTCTTT,CASSPSTGNTEAFF
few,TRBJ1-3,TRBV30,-,TGTGCCTGGAGTGTACAGGAATTAGACACCATATATTTT,CAWSVQELDTIYF
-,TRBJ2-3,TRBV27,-,TGTGCCAGCAGCAGGGGTGGGTGGGGCCTAACAGATACGCAGTATTTT,CASSRGGWGLTDTQYF
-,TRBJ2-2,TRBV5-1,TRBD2,TGCGCCAGCAGCTTGCAAGCGGGGACGAACACCGGGGAGCTGTTTTTT,CASSLQAGTNTGELFF
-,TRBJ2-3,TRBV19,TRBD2,TGTGCCAGTAGTATAACCCCGAGGACTAGCGGGAGGACAGATACGCAGTATTTT,CASSITPRTSGRTDTQYF
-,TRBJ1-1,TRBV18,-,TGTGCCAGCCAGATCGCCCAAGGGGGTGGGACTGAAGCTTTCTTT,CASQIAQGGGTEAFF
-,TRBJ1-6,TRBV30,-,TGTGCCTGGAGTGTACTTGAGAGTAGTTCACCCCTCCACTTT,CAWSVLESSSPLHF
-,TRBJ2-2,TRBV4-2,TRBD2,TGTGCCAGCAGCCAACCTAGCGGGAGGGGGACCGGGGAGCTGTTTTTT,CASSQPSGRGTGELFF
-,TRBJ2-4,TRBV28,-,TGTGCCAGCAGTCTCCCCGTTTACAGGCCAGCCAAAAACATTCAGTACTTC,CASSLPVYRPAKNIQYF
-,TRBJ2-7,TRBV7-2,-,TGTGCCAGCAGCCTAATGTGGGGGGGGCGGTTGTACGAGCAGTACTTC,CASSLMWGGRLYEQYF